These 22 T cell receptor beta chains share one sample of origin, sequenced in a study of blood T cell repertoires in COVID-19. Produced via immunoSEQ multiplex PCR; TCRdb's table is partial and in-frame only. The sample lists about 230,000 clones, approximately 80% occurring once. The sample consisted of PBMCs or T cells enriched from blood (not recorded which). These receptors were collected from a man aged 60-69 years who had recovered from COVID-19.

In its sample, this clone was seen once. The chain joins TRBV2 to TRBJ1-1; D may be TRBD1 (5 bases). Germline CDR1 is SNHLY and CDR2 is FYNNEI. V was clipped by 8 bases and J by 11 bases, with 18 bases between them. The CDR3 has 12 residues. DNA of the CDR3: TGTGCCAGCGGGGCCGACGTTAGCTGGGCTTTCTTT. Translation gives CASGADVSWAFF.

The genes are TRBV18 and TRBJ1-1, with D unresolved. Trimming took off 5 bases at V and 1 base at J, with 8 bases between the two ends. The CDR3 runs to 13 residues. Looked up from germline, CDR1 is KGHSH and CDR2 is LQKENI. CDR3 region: CASSASQNTEAFF. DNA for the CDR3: TGTGCCAGCTCAGCCTCACAGAACACTGAAGCTTTCTTT.

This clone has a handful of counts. For the CDR3, the DNA is TGTGCCAGCAGCTTAAACAGGGTAAACACTGAAGCTTTCTTT. Translating gives CASSLNRVNTEAFF. This rearrangement joins TRBV11-2 to TRBJ1-1; TRBD1 is a possible D gene (6 bases). V was trimmed by 2 bases and J by 2 bases, leaving 9 bases between them. CDR3 length: 14 residues. Germline V gene sequence: CDR1 SGHAT, CDR2 FQNNGV.

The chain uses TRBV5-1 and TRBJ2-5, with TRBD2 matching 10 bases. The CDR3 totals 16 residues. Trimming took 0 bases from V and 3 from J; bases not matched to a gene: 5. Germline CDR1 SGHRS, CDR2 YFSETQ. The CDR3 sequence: CASSLGAGGTKETQYF. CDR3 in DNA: TGCGCCAGCAGCTTGGGAGCGGGGGGGACGAAAGAGACCCAGTACTTC.

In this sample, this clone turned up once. CDR3 sequence reads: CASSLLGGTGVQETQYF. The CDR3 coding sequence is TGTGCCAGCAGTTTATTAGGAGGGACAGGTGTGCAAGAGACCCAGTACTTC. This chain connects TRBV28 to TRBJ2-5; 8 bases match TRBD1. The CDR3 totals 17 residues. J was trimmed by 2 bases and V by 1 base; bases with no gene match: 9. Germline CDR1 MDHEN, CDR2 SYDVKM.

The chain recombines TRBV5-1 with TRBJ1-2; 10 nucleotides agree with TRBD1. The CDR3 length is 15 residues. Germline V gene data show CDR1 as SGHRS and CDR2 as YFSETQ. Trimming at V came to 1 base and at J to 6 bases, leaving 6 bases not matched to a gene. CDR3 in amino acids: CASSLSTGGNHGYTF. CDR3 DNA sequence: TGCGCCAGCAGCTTGTCGACAGGGGGCAATCATGGCTACACCTTC. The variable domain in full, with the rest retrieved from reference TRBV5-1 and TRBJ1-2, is KAGVTQTPRYLIKTRGQQVTLSCSPISGHRSVSWYQQTPGQGLQFLFEYFSETQRNKGNFPGRFSGRQFSNSRSEMNVSTLELGDSALYLCASSLSTGGNHGYTFGSGTRLTVV.

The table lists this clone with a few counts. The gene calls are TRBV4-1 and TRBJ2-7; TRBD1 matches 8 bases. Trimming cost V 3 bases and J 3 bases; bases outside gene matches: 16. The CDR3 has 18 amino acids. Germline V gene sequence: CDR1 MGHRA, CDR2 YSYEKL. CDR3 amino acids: CASSQHPGQATANYEQYF. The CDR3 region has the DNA TGCGCCAGCAGCCAGCATCCGGGACAGGCGACTGCGAACTACGAGCAGTACTTC.

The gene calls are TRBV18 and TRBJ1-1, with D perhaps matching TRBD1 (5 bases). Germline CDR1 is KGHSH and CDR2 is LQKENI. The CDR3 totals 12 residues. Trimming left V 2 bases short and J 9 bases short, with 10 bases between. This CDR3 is CASSPGRGKAFF. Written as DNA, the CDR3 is TGTGCCAGCTCACCAGGGCGGGGGAAAGCTTTCTTT.

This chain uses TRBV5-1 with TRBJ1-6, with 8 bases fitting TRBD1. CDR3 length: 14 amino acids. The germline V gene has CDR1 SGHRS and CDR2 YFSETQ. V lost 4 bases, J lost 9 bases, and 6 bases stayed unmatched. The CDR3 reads CASSADRVGSPLHF. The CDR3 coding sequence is TGCGCCAGCAGCGCGGACAGGGTTGGTTCACCCCTCCACTTT.

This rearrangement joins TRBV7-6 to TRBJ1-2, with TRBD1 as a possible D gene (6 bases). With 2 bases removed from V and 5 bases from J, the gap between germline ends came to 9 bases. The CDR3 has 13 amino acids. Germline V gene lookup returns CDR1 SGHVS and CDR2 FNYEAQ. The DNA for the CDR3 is TGTGCCAGCAGCTTAACCCAGGGGTATGGCTACACCTTC. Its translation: CASSLTQGYGYTF.

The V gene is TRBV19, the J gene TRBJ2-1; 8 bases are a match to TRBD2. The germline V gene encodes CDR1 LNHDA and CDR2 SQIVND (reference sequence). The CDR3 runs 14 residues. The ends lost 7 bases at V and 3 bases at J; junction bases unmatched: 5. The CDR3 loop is CASNGGGLYNEQFF. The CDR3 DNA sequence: TGTGCCAGTAATGGCGGGGGGCTCTACAATGAGCAGTTCTTC.

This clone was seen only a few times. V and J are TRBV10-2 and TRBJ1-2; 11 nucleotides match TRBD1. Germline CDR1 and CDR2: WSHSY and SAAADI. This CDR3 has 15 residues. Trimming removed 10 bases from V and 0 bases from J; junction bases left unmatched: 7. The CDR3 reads CANPGQGGANYGYTF. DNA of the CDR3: TGCGCCAACCCGGGACAGGGGGGAGCTAACTATGGCTACACCTTC.

CDR3 in DNA: TGTGCCAGCAGTGAAGCGGAGTACGAGCAGTACTTC. This encodes CASSEAEYEQYF. J is TRBJ2-7 and V is TRBV2; D remains ambiguous. Trimming cost V 0 bases and J 4 bases, with 4 bases left between them. CDR1 is SNHLY, CDR2 FYNNEI, per germline. This CDR3 has 12 residues.

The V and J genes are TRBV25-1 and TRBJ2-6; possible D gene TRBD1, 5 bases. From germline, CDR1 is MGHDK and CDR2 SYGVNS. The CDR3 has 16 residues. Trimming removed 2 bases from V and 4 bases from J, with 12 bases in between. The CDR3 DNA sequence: TGTGCCAGCAGTGAAGCCGCAGGGTCCGGGGCCAACGTCCTGACTTTC. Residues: CASSEAAGSGANVLTF. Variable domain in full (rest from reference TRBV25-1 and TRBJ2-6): EADIYQTPRYLVIGTGKKITLECSQTMGHDKMYWYQQDPGMELHLIHYSYGVNSTEKGDLSSESTVSRIRTEHFPLTLESARPSHTSQYLCASSEAAGSGANVLTFGAGSRLTVL.

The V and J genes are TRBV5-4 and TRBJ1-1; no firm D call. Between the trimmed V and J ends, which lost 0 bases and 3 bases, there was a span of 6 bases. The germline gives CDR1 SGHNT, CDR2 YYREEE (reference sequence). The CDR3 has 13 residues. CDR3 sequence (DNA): TGTGCCAGCAGCTTGGCCGGGTACACTGAAGCTTTCTTT. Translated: CASSLAGYTEAFF.

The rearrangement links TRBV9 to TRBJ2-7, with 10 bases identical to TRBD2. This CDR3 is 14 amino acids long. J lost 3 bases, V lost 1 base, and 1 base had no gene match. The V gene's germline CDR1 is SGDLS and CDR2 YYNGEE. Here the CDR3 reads CASSVTSGDYEQYF. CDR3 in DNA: TGTGCCAGCAGCGTAACTAGCGGGGACTACGAGCAGTACTTC.

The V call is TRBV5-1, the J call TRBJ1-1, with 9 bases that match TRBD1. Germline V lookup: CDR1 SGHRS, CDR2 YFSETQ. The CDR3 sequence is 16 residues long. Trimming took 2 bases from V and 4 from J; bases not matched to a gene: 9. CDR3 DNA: TGCGCCAGCAGCTTAGGAAGGACAGGGGAGGCCACTGAAGCTTTCTTT. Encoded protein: CASSLGRTGEATEAFF.

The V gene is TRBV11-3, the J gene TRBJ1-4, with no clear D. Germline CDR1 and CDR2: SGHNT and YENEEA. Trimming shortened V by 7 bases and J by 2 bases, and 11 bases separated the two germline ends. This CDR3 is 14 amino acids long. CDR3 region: CASTKSGTNEKLFF. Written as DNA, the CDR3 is TGTGCCAGCACGAAATCGGGGACTAATGAAAAACTGTTTTTT.

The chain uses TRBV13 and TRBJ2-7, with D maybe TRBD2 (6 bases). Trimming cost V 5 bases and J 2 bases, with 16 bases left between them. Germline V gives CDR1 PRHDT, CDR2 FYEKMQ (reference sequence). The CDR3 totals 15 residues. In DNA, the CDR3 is TGTGCCAGCAGCCCCTCCGCGAGGGAGGCCTACGAGCAGTACTTC. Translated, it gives CASSPSAREAYEQYF. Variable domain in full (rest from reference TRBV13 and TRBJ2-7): AAGVIQSPRHLIKEKRETATLKCYPIPRHDTVYWYQQGPGQDPQFLISFYEKMQSDKGSIPDRFSAQQFSDYHSELNMSSLELGDSALYFCASSPSAREAYEQYFGPGTRLTVT.

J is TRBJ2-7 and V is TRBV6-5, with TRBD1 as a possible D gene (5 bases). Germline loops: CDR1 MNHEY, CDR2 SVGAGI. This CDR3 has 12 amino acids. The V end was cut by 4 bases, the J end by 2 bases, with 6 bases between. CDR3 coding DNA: TGTGCCAGCAGTTTGGACACCTACGAGCAGTACTTC. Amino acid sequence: CASSLDTYEQYF.

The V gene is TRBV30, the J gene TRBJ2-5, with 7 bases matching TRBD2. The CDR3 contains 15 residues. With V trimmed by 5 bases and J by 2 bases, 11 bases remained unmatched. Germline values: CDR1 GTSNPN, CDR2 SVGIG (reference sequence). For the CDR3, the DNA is TGTGCCTGGGAACCCCGGGGAGCGGGGCAAGAGACCCAGTACTTC. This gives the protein CAWEPRGAGQETQYF.

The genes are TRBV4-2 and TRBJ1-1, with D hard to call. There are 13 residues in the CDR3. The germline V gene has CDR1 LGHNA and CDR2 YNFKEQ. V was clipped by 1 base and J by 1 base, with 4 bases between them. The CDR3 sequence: CASSQAGNTEAFF. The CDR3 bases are TGTGCCAGCAGCCAAGCAGGGAACACTGAAGCTTTCTTT.